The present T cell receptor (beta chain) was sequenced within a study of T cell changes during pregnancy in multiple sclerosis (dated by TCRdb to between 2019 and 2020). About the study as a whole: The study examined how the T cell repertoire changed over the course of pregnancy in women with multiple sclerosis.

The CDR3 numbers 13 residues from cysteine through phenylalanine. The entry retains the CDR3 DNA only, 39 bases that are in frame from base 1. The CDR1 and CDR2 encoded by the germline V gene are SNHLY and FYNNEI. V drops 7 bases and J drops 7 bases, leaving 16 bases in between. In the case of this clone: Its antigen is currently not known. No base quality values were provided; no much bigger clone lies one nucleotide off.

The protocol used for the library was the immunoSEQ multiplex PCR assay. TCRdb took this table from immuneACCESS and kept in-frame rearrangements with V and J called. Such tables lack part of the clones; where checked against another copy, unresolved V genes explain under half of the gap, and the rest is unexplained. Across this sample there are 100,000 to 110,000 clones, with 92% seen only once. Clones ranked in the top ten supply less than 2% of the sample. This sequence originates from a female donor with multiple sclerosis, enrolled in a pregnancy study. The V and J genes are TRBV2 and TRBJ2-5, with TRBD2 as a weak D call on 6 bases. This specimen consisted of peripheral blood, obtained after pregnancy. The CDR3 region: CASIGLAWGTQYF. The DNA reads TGTGCCAGCATCGGGCTAGCGTGGGGGACCCAGTACTTC.